The text below deals with one TCR beta chain. Its specificity is unknown. The sample carries other DNA sequences with the same CDR3. The data originate from a study of T cell responses to AZD1222 COVID-19 vaccine. Study-wide findings and caveats: A reported finding is that nearly half of spike-specific TCRs target unmutated variant regions. Rises in breadth and depth of Spike-specific TCRs came after two AZD1222 doses.

The table came from immunoSEQ multiplex PCR; TCRdb's copy has only in-frame clones and leaves some out. The sample lists roughly 100,000 clones, roughly 87% occurring once. This receptor was identified in an adult who received the AZD1222 COVID-19 vaccine. The sample in question was peripheral blood, obtained 28 days after the second AZD1222 dose.

The CDR3 DNA sequence: TGTGCCTGGAGTCCAGGGGAAAGTCAGCCCCAGCATTTT. It translates to CAWSPGESQPQHF. V and J are TRBV30 and TRBJ1-5, with a tentative D call TRBD1 (6 bases). This CDR3 spans 13 amino acids. Germline-derived CDR1 and CDR2 are GTSNPN and SVGIG (reference sequence). Trimming pared 2 bases from V and 6 bases from J, leaving 11 bases between. Full variable domain (rest looked up from reference TRBV30 and TRBJ1-5): SQTIHQWPATLVQPVGSPLSLECTVEGTSNPNLYWYRQAAGRGLQLLFYSVGIGQISSEVPQNLSASRPQDRQFILSSKKLLLSDSGFYLCAWSPGESQPQHFGDGTRLSIL.